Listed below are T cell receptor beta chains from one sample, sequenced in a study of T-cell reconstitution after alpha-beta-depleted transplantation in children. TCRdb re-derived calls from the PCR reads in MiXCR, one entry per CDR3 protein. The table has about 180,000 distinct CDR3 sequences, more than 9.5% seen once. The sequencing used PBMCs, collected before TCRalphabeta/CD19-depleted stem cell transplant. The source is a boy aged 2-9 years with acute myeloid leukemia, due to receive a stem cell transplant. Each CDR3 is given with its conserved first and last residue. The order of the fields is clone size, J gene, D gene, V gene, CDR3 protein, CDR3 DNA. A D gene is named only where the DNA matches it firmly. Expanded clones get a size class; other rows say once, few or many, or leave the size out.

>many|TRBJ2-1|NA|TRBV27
CASSFYSYNEQFF
TGTGCCAGCAGCTTCTACTCCTACAATGAGCAGTTCTTC
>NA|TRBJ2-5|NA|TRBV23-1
CASSHQRPYQETQYF
TGCGCCAGCAGTCACCAGCGCCCTTACCAAGAGACCCAGTACTTC
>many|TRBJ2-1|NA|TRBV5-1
CASSLGQSLDYNEQFF
TGCGCCAGCAGCTTGGGACAGTCTTTGGACTACAATGAGCAGTTCTTC
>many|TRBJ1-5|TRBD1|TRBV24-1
CATSDLRRDREFPGNQPQHF
TGTGCCACCAGTGATTTGCGCCGGGACAGGGAGTTCCCTGGCAATCAGCCCCAGCATTTT
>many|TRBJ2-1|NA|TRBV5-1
CAKGETAYNEQFF
TGCGCCAAGGGGGAAACCGCCTACAATGAGCAGTTCTTC
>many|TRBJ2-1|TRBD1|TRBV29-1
CSVPGQGRVNEQFF
TGCAGCGTCCCGGGACAGGGGAGAGTCAATGAGCAGTTCTTC
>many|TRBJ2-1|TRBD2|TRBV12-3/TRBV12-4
CASAAGTSGTYEQFF
TGTGCCAGCGCGGCCGGGACTAGCGGGACCTATGAGCAGTTCTTC
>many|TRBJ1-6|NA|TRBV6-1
CASTLPGQRNSPLHF
TGTGCCAGCACTCTGCCGGGACAAAGAAATTCACCCCTCCACTTT
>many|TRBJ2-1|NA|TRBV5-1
CASSLEPDNEQFF
TGCGCCAGCAGCTTGGAACCTGACAATGAGCAGTTCTTC
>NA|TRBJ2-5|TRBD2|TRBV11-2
CASSRLAGRGTQYF
TGTGCCAGCAGCCGACTAGCGGGGCGTGGGACCCAGTACTTC
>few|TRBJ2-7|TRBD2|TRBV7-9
CASSPSGIKSYEQYF
TGTGCCAGCAGCCCTAGCGGGATAAAGTCCTACGAGCAGTACTTC
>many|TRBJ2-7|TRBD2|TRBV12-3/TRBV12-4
CASSQRDWTSGSYEQYF
TGTGCCAGCAGCCAAAGAGATTGGACTAGCGGGAGCTACGAGCAGTACTTC
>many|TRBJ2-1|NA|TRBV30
CAWSLNNEQFF
TGTGCCTGGAGTCTAAACAATGAGCAGTTCTTC
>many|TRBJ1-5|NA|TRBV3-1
CASSQGLVRGLNQPQHF
TGTGCCAGCAGCCAAGGGCTAGTGAGGGGATTGAACCAGCCCCAGCATTTT
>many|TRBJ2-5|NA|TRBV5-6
CASSTAGPDSFGETQYF
TGTGCCAGCAGCACCGCTGGTCCGGATTCGTTCGGAGAGACCCAGTACTTC
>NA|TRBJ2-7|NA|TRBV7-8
CASSLSVSSYEQYF
TGTGCCAGCAGCTTATCCGTGAGCTCCTACGAGCAGTACTTC
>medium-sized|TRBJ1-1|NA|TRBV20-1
CSAPSPPMNTEAFF
TGCAGTGCGCCGTCCCCCCCCATGAACACTGAAGCTTTCTTT
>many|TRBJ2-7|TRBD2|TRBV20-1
CSAFSGLTRVNYEQYF
TGCAGTGCTTTCTCGGGACTAACCAGAGTGAACTACGAGCAGTACTTC
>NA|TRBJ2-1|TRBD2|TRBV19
CASSPLSGTSGYNEQFF
TGTGCCAGTAGTCCGCTGTCCGGGACTAGCGGTTACAATGAGCAGTTCTTC
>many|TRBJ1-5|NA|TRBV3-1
CASSQMGGNQPQHF
TGTGCCAGCAGCCAGATGGGGGGAAATCAGCCCCAGCATTTT
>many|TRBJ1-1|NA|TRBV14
CASSEEEGLGTEAFF
TGTGCCAGCAGCGAAGAAGAGGGTCTAGGCACTGAAGCTTTCTTT
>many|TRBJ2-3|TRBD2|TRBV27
CASSLLAGVVTDTQYF
TGTGCCAGCAGTTTGCTAGCGGGGGTGGTCACAGATACGCAGTATTTT
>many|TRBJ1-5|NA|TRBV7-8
CASSYRMDQPQHF
TGTGCCAGCAGTTATCGGATGGATCAGCCCCAGCATTTT
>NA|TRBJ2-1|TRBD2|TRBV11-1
CASSLEAPLAENYNEQFF
TGTGCCAGCAGCTTAGAGGCGCCACTAGCGGAAAACTACAATGAGCAGTTCTTC
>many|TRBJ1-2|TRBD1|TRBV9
CASSVGGQGQSGYTF
TGTGCCAGCAGCGTGGGGGGACAGGGGCAAAGCGGCTACACCTTC
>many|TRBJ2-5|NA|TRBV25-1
CASSEGRGETQYF
TGTGCCAGCAGTGAAGGCAGGGGTGAGACCCAGTACTTC
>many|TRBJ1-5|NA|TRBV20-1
CSAALFTDSNQPQHF
TGCAGTGCCGCCCTTTTCACGGATAGCAATCAGCCCCAGCATTTT